This T cell receptor (beta chain) was found in a study of T cells in Graves' hyperthyroidism and ophthalmopathy (dated by TCRdb to about 2019). Some background on the complete study: Peripheral blood was sampled at the time of initial diagnosis, prior to any treatment. TCR V-J signatures able to tell the groups apart were searched for in a discovery cohort of some 100 patients, of whom fewer than 45 had Graves' ophthalmopathy and about 55 had stable Graves' hyperthyroidism. Whether ophthalmopathy could be predicted prospectively was tested in an independent validation cohort made up of some 20 hyperthyroidism patients plus 17 patients who later progressed to ophthalmopathy. The approximately 100 discovery patients were randomly divided into training and test sets at a 7:3 ratio. In over five Graves' hyperthyroidism patients, the study also compared T-cell repertoires from thyroid tissue with T-cell repertoires from blood. Following sampling, methimazole starting at 30 mg daily was given to hyperthyroidism patients, and high-dose intravenous methylprednisolone was given to ophthalmopathy patients. According to the paper, TCR Vbeta CDR3 sequencing was carried out on 135 peripheral blood samples, which came from more than 40 ophthalmopathy, 75 or so hyperthyroidism and about 17 progressor patients. Summary of the overall study and its limitations: In validation, the model predicted progression to ophthalmopathy a median of roughly 6.2 months before onset, with about 71% sensitivity and more than 72% specificity. Sample size was not statistically predetermined, and investigators were not blinded to group allocation. Blood samples also contained most of the expanded thyroid clonotypes (frequency above 0.001), which suggests that blood repertoires may reflect thyroid immune responses. In cross-validation, a model built on a 13 V-J signature told ophthalmopathy apart from stable hyperthyroidism with approximately 91% sensitivity and roughly 81% specificity, and in testing the same model reached 80%/75%.

Stable Graves' hyperthyroidism was defined as no progression to ophthalmopathy during 18 months of follow-up. The hyperthyroidism patients were between 18 and 65 years old and newly diagnosed, with a disease duration of less than 2 months. The study excluded patients with uncontrolled infections, other autoimmune diseases, pregnancy or lactation. Diagnoses relied on clinical symptoms, serum thyroxine and TRAb, thyroid ultrasound and orbital computed tomography. Ficoll-Paque density gradient centrifugation was used to isolate PBMCs from under 11 ml of fresh peripheral blood. Total RNA was extracted with Trizol reagent, and quality was checked on an Agilent 2100 Bioanalyzer. Deletion took 2 bases off V and 4 bases off J, with a span of 8 bases between the germline ends. From the cysteine through the phenylalanine, the CDR3 covers 13 amino acids. Left in the record is the CDR3 DNA by itself, 39 bases read in frame from the first base. From a lookup of the germline V gene (reference sequence), CDR1 and CDR2 are LNHDA and SQIVND.

The TCR beta CDR3 regions were amplified from the RNA transcripts. For the first round of RT-PCR on the TCR CDR3, the HTBI primer set was used together with the Qiagen OneStep RT-PCR kit. Libraries were constructed in a second round of multiplex PCR, after which size selection and purification were carried out. Sequencing of the libraries was done on an Illumina HiSeq2000 using paired-end 100 bp reads. Per the original workflow: SOAPnuke was used to process the raw data, removing reads that contained adapters or uncalled bases, had a mean Phred below 15, or lacked an exact match to the constant primer or identifier. COPE v1.2.5 was used to merge the high-quality paired reads, and each unique nucleotide sequence was defined as a clonotype. MiTCR v1.1 was used to align the clonotypes against IMGT TRBV, TRBD and TRBJ reference segments. Only V-J combinations with frequency above 0.0001, covering 99% to 99.2% of repertoires, were analysed. The TCS score was defined as F50 (clonal expansion) divided by E x V (chaos), with BLOSUM62-based TCRdist calculated between CDR3 peptides within each V-J. Welch's t-statistics and random forest reduced just over 500 V-J features to 13, which were used in a naive Bayes classifier (R e1071). TCRdb reran the public reads through fastp at Q25 and MiXCR, keeping productive beta chains. One record per CDR3 amino acid sequence lists the most common genes and DNA. It is TCRdb's table, rather than the study itself, that gives the V and J calls and clone size. The sample yields some 690,000 distinct CDR3 sequences; around 15% were counted once. Of the sample, roughly 16% is held by the ten largest clones.

As concerns this clonotype: Its specific antigen is unknown. No qualities accompany the bases; no much larger clone lies one base away.

The TCR comes from a man aged 50-59 years with Graves' hyperthyroidism. In this chain, TRBV19 is recombined with TRBJ2-5; the D gene cannot be resolved reliably. The sequenced material came from blood. The sequenced DNA is TGTGCCAGTAGTATACGCTCCCGAGAGACCCAGTACTTC. The resulting protein is CASSIRSRETQYF.